The following is a T cell receptor beta chain sequence with its context. Its specificity is not known. The germline V gene encodes CDR1 SGHVS and CDR2 FNYEAQ. This CDR3 comprises 13 residues. V dropped 4 bases and J dropped 7 bases, with 14 bases sitting between them. The data belong to a study of cytomegalovirus exposure and HLA in healthy donors. Overall study results and limits: CMV serostatus was the sole immune exposure data available. TCR beta sequences reportedly predicted most subjects' HLA-A and HLA-B alleles accurately. Specific recognition of CMV antigens was confirmed in vitro for a few chains (all CMV-associated). What a later analysis reportedly showed was that an Asian-associated ancestry cluster had fewer N-insertions than the roughly 670-donor mean.

PCR amplification relied on 60 Vbeta primers (plus 13 Jbeta primers). The repertoire was sequenced with immunoSEQ multiplex PCR; TCRdb's copy has only in-frame clones and lacks some. The sample includes more than 150,000 clones, about 90% of them seen just once. The sequenced sample was PBMCs. The chain combines TRBV7-6 with TRBJ2-7, with a weak D call TRBD2 (5 bases). The clonotype comes from a girl under three years old in good health and CMV-seronegative. The CDR3 DNA is TGTGCCAGCAGCTCGCGGGCAGTGGGAGAGCAGTACTTC. Protein: CASSSRAVGEQYF.